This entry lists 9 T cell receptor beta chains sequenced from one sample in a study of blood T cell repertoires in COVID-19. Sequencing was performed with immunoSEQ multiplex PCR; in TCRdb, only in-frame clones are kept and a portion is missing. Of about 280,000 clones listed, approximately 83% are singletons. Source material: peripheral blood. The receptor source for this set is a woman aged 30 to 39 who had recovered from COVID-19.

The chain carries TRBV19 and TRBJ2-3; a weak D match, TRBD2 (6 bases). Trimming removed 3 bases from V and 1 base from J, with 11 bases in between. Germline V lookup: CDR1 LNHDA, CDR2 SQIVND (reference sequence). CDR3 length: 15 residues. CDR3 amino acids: CASSIAGWGTDTQYF. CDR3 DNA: TGTGCCAGTAGTATCGCGGGGTGGGGCACAGATACGCAGTATTTT.

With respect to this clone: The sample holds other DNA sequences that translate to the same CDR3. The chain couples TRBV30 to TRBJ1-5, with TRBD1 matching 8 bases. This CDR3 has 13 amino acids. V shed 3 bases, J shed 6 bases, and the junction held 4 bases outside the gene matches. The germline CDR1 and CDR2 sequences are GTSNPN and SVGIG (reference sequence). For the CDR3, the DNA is TGTGCCTGGAGCACACAGGGGGGTCAGCCCCAGCATTTT. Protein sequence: CAWSTQGGQPQHF.

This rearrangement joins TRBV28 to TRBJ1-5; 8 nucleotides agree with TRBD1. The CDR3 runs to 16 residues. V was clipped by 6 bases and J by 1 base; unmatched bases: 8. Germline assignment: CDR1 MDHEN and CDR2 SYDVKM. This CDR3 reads CASRRRRGRSNQPQHF. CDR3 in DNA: TGTGCCAGCAGGCGACGCAGGGGGCGAAGCAATCAGCCCCAGCATTTT.

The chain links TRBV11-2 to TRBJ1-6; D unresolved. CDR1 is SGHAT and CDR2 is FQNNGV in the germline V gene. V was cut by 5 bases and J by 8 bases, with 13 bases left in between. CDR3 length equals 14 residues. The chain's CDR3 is CASSGEDWDSPLHF. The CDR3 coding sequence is TGTGCCAGCAGCGGGGAGGATTGGGATTCACCCCTCCACTTT. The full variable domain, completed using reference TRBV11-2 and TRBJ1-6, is EAGVAQSPRYKIIEKRQSVAFWCNPISGHATLYWYQQILGQGPKLLIQFQNNGVVDDSQLPKDRFSAERLKGVDSTLKIQPAKLEDSAVYLCASSGEDWDSPLHFGNGTRLTVT.

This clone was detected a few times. The CDR3 region is CASSLGGAVGSPLHF. DNA of the CDR3: TGTGCCAGCAGCCTCGGAGGGGCTGTAGGTTCACCCCTCCACTTT. This rearrangement joins TRBV7-8 to TRBJ1-6, with D perhaps matching TRBD1 (5 bases). The CDR3 has 15 amino acids. Per germline, CDR1 SGHVS and CDR2 FQNEAQ. The ends were cut back, 5 bases at V and 9 bases at J, with 17 bases in the middle.

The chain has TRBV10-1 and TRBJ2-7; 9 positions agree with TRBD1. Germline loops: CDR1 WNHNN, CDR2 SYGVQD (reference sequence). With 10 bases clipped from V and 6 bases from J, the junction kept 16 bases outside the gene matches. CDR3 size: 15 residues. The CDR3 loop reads CAIPNSGTGCGEQYF. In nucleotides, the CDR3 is TGCGCCATCCCTAATTCGGGGACAGGGTGTGGCGAGCAGTACTTC.

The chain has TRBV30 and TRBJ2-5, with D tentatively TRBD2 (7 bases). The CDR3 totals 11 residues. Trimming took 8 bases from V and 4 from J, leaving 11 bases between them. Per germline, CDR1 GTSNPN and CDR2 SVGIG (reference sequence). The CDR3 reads CAQGGGETQYF. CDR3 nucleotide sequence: TGTGCCCAAGGGGGGGGAGAGACCCAGTACTTC. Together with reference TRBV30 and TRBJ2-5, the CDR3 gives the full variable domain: SQTIHQWPATLVQPVGSPLSLECTVEGTSNPNLYWYRQAAGRGLQLLFYSVGIGQISSEVPQNLSASRPQDRQFILSSKKLLLSDSGFYLCAQGGGETQYFGPGTRLLVL.

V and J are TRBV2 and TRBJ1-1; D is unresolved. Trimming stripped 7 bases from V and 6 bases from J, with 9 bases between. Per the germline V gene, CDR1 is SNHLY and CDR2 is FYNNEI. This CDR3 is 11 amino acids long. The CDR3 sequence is CASTGRSEAFF. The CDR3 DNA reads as TGTGCCAGCACAGGCAGATCTGAAGCTTTCTTT.

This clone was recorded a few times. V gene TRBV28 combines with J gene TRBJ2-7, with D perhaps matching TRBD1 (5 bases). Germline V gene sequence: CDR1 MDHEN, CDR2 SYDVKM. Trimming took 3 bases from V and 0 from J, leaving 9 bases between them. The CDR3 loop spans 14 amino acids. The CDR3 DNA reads TGTGCCAGCAGTTTCTGGGGCGTCTCCTACGAGCAGTACTTC. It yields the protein CASSFWGVSYEQYF.